These 27 T cell receptor beta chains originate from one sample sequenced in a study of T cell responses to AZD1222 COVID-19 vaccine. TCRdb keeps only in-frame clones here, not all; method: immunoSEQ multiplex PCR. The table shows 90,000 to 100,000 clones, with almost 90% occurring only once. The sequencing here drew on peripheral blood, taken 28 days after the second AZD1222 dose. Every receptor here comes from an adult who received the AZD1222 COVID-19 vaccine.

The genes are TRBV28 and TRBJ2-1; 11 bases are a match to TRBD2. The CDR3 length is 15 residues. V gave up 7 bases and J gave up 4 bases; unmatched junction bases: 6. The germline V gene has CDR1 MDHEN and CDR2 SYDVKM. The CDR3 here is CASNKRLAGYNEQFF. The CDR3 DNA reads as TGTGCCAGCAACAAACGACTAGCGGGGTACAATGAGCAGTTCTTC.

The rearrangement links TRBV19 to TRBJ2-1; 10 nucleotides line up with TRBD2. Trimming removed 3 bases from V and 1 base from J; junction bases left unmatched: 3. CDR3 size: 16 residues. Germline V lookup: CDR1 LNHDA, CDR2 SQIVND (reference sequence). CDR3 nucleotides: TGTGCCAGTAGTATTAGCGGGAGGCGTTCCTACAATGAGCAGTTCTTC. This sequence encodes CASSISGRRSYNEQFF.

The rearrangement links TRBV7-8 to TRBJ1-6, with TRBD1 matching over 8 bases. J was trimmed by 9 bases and V by 5 bases; bases with no gene match: 15. This CDR3 has 17 residues. Germline-derived CDR1 and CDR2 are SGHVS and FQNEAQ. CDR3 bases: TGTGCCAGCAGCCCGGCCCGCGACAGGGGTTTATTTTCACCCCTCCACTTT. Amino acid sequence: CASSPARDRGLFSPLHF. Full variable domain (remainder filled in from reference TRBV7-8 and TRBJ1-6): GAGVSQSPRYKVAKRGQDVALRCDPISGHVSLFWYQQALGQGPEFLTYFQNEAQLDKSGLPSDRFFAERPEGSVSTLKIQRTQQEDSAVYLCASSPARDRGLFSPLHFGNGTRLTVT.

The chain employs TRBV30 and TRBJ2-7; 9 bases map to TRBD1. The CDR3 sequence is 13 residues long. After removal of 3 bases from V and 5 bases from J, the junction contained 5 bases not matched to a gene. CDR1 GTSNPN and CDR2 SVGIG come from the germline V gene (reference sequence). In nucleotides, the CDR3 is TGTGCCTGGAGGGGACAGGGACGCCACGAGCAGTACTTC. Amino acid sequence: CAWRGQGRHEQYF.

CDR3 sequence: CASSFPTGQGYTF. As DNA, the CDR3 is TGTGCCAGCAGTTTCCCGACAGGGCAAGGCTACACCTTC. J is TRBJ1-2 and V is TRBV27; 7 bases line up with TRBD1. Germline CDR1 MNHEY, CDR2 SMNVEV (reference sequence). V was pared by 3 bases and J by 8 bases, with 6 bases of the junction left unmatched. The CDR3 loop spans 13 amino acids.

In this sample, this clone turned up once. This rearrangement joins TRBV30 to TRBJ1-6; D uncertain. The CDR3 loop spans 11 amino acids. Trimming left V 6 bases short and J 5 bases short, with 5 bases between. CDR1 and CDR2 (germline): GTSNPN, SVGIG (reference sequence). The CDR3 reads CACKNNSPLHF. The CDR3 DNA is TGTGCCTGCAAAAATAATTCACCCCTCCACTTT.

This chain connects TRBV5-4 to TRBJ2-2; 8 bases are shared with TRBD2. Germline assignment: CDR1 SGHNT and CDR2 YYREEE (reference sequence). The junction had 4 bases not matched to a gene; V was cut back by 4 bases and J by 2 bases. The CDR3 has 15 residues. The CDR3 spells CASSKTSANTGELFF. The DNA for the CDR3 is TGTGCCAGCAGCAAGACTAGCGCAAACACCGGGGAGCTGTTTTTT. The whole variable domain, filled in from reference TRBV5-4 and TRBJ2-2, reads ETGVTQSPTHLIKTRGQQVTLRCSSQSGHNTVSWYQQALGQGPQFIFQYYREEENGRGNFPPRFSGLQFPNYSSELNVNALELDDSALYLCASSKTSANTGELFFGEGSRLTVL.

The rearrangement uses TRBV5-1 and TRBJ2-1, with D maybe TRBD2 (5 bases). Germline CDR1 reads SGHRS; CDR2 reads YFSETQ. There are 14 residues in the CDR3. Trimming pared 2 bases from V and 0 bases from J, leaving 6 bases between. The CDR3 sequence: CASSFGVSYNEQFF. The CDR3 nucleotides are TGCGCCAGCAGCTTCGGGGTCTCCTACAATGAGCAGTTCTTC.

The chain links TRBV3-1 (or the pseudogene TRBV3-2) to TRBJ1-5; the D is unclear. Germline CDR1 and CDR2: LGHDT and YNNKEL (reference sequence). V shed 0 bases and J shed 7 bases, with 4 bases lying between them. The CDR3 runs 12 residues. The CDR3 loop reads CASSQDRQPQHF. The CDR3 DNA reads as TGTGCCAGCAGCCAAGATCGGCAGCCCCAGCATTTT.

The CDR3 spells CASSPPGTGLTNTEAFF. CDR3 nucleotide sequence: TGTGCCAGCAGCCCCCCCGGGACAGGGTTGACGAACACTGAAGCTTTCTTT. This rearrangement joins TRBV4-2 to TRBJ1-1, with TRBD1 identical over 9 bases. J lost 1 base, V lost 4 bases, and 10 bases had no gene match. CDR3 length: 17 residues. CDR1 is LGHNA, CDR2 YNFKEQ, per germline.

The gene calls are TRBV24-1 and TRBJ2-7, with 9 bases fitting TRBD2. This CDR3 is built from 17 residues. Trimming at V came to 5 bases and at J to 2 bases, leaving 12 bases not matched to a gene. The germline gives CDR1 KGHDR, CDR2 SFDVKD. This CDR3 is CATSAPVGLAGAYEQYF. The CDR3 bases are TGTGCCACCAGTGCCCCCGTCGGGTTAGCGGGAGCCTACGAGCAGTACTTC.

This clone was observed a few times. V usage is TRBV6-5 and J usage is TRBJ1-3; tentative D call: TRBD1 (5 bases). This CDR3 contains 15 residues. Per germline, CDR1 MNHEY and CDR2 SVGAGI. Trimming took off 6 bases at V and 4 bases at J, with 16 bases between the two ends. The CDR3, as DNA: TGTGCCAGCAGCCCCGGGACGTCCATAGGAAACACCATATATTTT. Encoded protein: CASSPGTSIGNTIYF.

The rearrangement links TRBV11-1 to TRBJ2-5; 8 bases are shared with TRBD1. Germline V gives CDR1 SGHAT, CDR2 FQDESV (reference sequence). The CDR3 runs to 16 residues. V shed 5 bases, J shed 5 bases, and the junction held 13 bases outside the gene matches. CDR3 nucleotides: TGTGCCAGCAGCCCCTCCGGGCAGGGGGCGAGGGAGACCCAGTACTTC. It codes for CASSPSGQGARETQYF.

The chain uses TRBV28 and TRBJ2-1; 10 bases map to TRBD1. After removal of 5 bases from V and 3 bases from J, the junction contained 7 bases not matched to a gene. The CDR3 totals 16 residues. Germline CDR1 is MDHEN and CDR2 is SYDVKM. The CDR3 region is CASSLSGTGVYNEQFF. The CDR3 coding sequence is TGTGCCAGCAGTCTCTCCGGGACAGGGGTCTACAATGAGCAGTTCTTC.

The CDR3 coding sequence is TGCGCCAGCAGCTTGGGTGGGGACAGAGGTCAGCCCCAGCATTTT. Translated, it gives CASSLGGDRGQPQHF. V and J are TRBV5-1 and TRBJ1-5, with 7 bases that match TRBD1. This CDR3 has 15 residues. V lost 0 bases to trimming and J lost 6 bases; unmatched junction nucleotides: 6. Germline V gives CDR1 SGHRS, CDR2 YFSETQ.

This clone has just a few counts. The chain links TRBV5-6 to TRBJ1-1; D remains ambiguous. Germline V gene data show CDR1 as SGHDT and CDR2 as YYEEEE. The ends were cut back, 2 bases at V and 3 bases at J, with 14 bases in the middle. The CDR3 has 15 amino acids. The CDR3 loop is CASSFPLGLDTEAFF. CDR3 nucleotides: TGTGCCAGCAGCTTTCCGTTGGGGTTGGACACTGAAGCTTTCTTT.

V gene TRBV7-3 combines with J gene TRBJ2-7; 8 nucleotides align to TRBD1. The CDR3 consists of 15 residues. The V gene's germline CDR1 is SGHTA and CDR2 FQGTGA. J lost 4 bases, V lost 5 bases, and 10 bases had no gene match. CDR3 loop: CASSLGQGTFYEQYF. The CDR3 DNA reads as TGTGCCAGCAGCCTCGGACAGGGAACCTTTTACGAGCAGTACTTC. Full variable domain (remainder filled in from reference TRBV7-3 and TRBJ2-7): GAGVSQTPSNKVTEKGKYVELRCDPISGHTALYWYRQSLGQGPEFLIYFQGTGAADDSGLPNDRFFAVRPEGSVSTLKIQRTERGDSAVYLCASSLGQGTFYEQYFGPGTRLTVT.

The V call is TRBV7-3, the J call TRBJ2-7; 9 nucleotides align to TRBD1. The CDR3 has 13 residues. The V gene end was trimmed by 4 bases and the J gene end by 7 bases; junction bases not matched to a gene: 5. Germline V lookup: CDR1 SGHTA, CDR2 FQGTGA. This CDR3 is CASSSGTGLEQYF. The CDR3 nucleotides read TGTGCCAGCAGCTCCGGGACAGGGTTGGAGCAGTACTTC.

The chain carries TRBV18 and TRBJ1-2; 12 bases align to TRBD1. V shed 3 bases and J 2 bases; nucleotides not matched to a gene: 4. The CDR3 contains 16 residues. CDR1 and CDR2 (germline): KGHSH, LQKENI. CDR3 region: CASSPRGQGANYGYTF. The CDR3 nucleotides read TGTGCCAGCTCACCTAGGGGACAGGGGGCGAACTATGGCTACACCTTC.

The V gene is TRBV5-1, the J gene TRBJ2-2; 14 bases fit TRBD2. The CDR3 loop spans 17 amino acids. CDR1 and CDR2 (germline): SGHRS, YFSETQ. The V gene end was trimmed by 5 bases and the J gene end by 5 bases; junction bases not matched to a gene: 8. Here the CDR3 reads CASSSGTSGRGTGELFF. The DNA for the CDR3 is TGCGCCAGCAGTTCGGGGACTAGCGGGAGAGGGACCGGGGAGCTGTTTTTT. Variable domain in full (rest from reference TRBV5-1 and TRBJ2-2): KAGVTQTPRYLIKTRGQQVTLSCSPISGHRSVSWYQQTPGQGLQFLFEYFSETQRNKGNFPGRFSGRQFSNSRSEMNVSTLELGDSALYLCASSSGTSGRGTGELFFGEGSRLTVL.

CDR3 DNA sequence: TGTGCCAGAGGACACGGAGATTTCGCTTTCTTT. Translation gives CARGHGDFAFF. The V gene is TRBV19, the J gene TRBJ1-1; D perhaps matches TRBD1 (5 bases). Germline CDR1 and CDR2: LNHDA and SQIVND (reference sequence). There are 11 residues in the CDR3. The germline V and J ends were trimmed by 9 bases and 11 bases, with 16 bases remaining between them.

With respect to this clone: Other DNA sequences in this sample translate to the same CDR3. The chain uses TRBV10-3 and TRBJ1-2; D not certain. Trimming shortened V by 0 bases and J by 0 bases, and 5 bases separated the two germline ends. From germline, CDR1 is ENHRY and CDR2 SYGVKD. The CDR3 spans 14 residues. CDR3 coding DNA: TGTGCCATCAGTGAGTCAGGTCCTAACTATGGCTACACCTTC. It is translated as CAISESGPNYGYTF.

The chain carries TRBV19 and TRBJ2-3; 9 bases align to TRBD2. CDR1 and CDR2 (germline): LNHDA, SQIVND (reference sequence). The CDR3 has 17 residues. V shed 4 bases and J 2 bases; nucleotides not matched to a gene: 10. The CDR3 reads CASSTSYASGTTDTQYF. Written as DNA, the CDR3 is TGTGCCAGTAGTACTTCATACGCTAGCGGGACCACAGATACGCAGTATTTT.

The rearrangement links TRBV3-1 (or the pseudogene TRBV3-2) to TRBJ1-2; D ambiguous. The CDR3 covers 14 residues. Germline loops: CDR1 LGHDT, CDR2 YNNKEL (reference sequence). Trimming took 5 bases from V and 3 from J, leaving 13 bases between them. CDR3 amino acids: CASSWKPGDYGYTF. Here the CDR3 DNA reads TGTGCCAGCAGCTGGAAACCAGGCGACTATGGCTACACCTTC.

The V gene is TRBV4-1, the J gene TRBJ2-3, with D possibly being TRBD2 (6 bases). The CDR3 spans 15 residues. Germline CDR1 MGHRA, CDR2 YSYEKL. Deletions cut 0 bases from V and 5 bases from J, with 12 bases between. The CDR3 DNA follows: TGCGCCAGCAGCCAAGACCCGGGACTTTTAGATACGCAGTATTTT. This encodes CASSQDPGLLDTQYF.

The genes are TRBV5-4 and TRBJ1-4; possibly TRBD1 for D (6 bases). The CDR3 runs to 14 residues. Trimming removed 0 bases from V and 8 bases from J, with 11 bases in between. Germline V gene sequence: CDR1 SGHNT, CDR2 YYREEE (reference sequence). The CDR3 sequence is CASSLEQGREKLFF. CDR3 sequence (DNA): TGTGCCAGCAGCTTGGAACAGGGACGAGAAAAACTGTTTTTT. The full variable domain, in which reference TRBV5-4 and TRBJ1-4 provide the parts outside the CDR3, is ETGVTQSPTHLIKTRGQQVTLRCSSQSGHNTVSWYQQALGQGPQFIFQYYREEENGRGNFPPRFSGLQFPNYSSELNVNALELDDSALYLCASSLEQGREKLFFGSGTQLSVL.

The chain is built from TRBV28 and TRBJ2-7; D gene unclear. The CDR3 is 12 residues long. Germline values: CDR1 MDHEN, CDR2 SYDVKM. Trimming took off 7 bases at V and 6 bases at J, with 13 bases between the two ends. The CDR3 DNA sequence: TGTGCCAGCAAACCAGCGTCTCGCGAGCAGTACTTC. It yields the protein CASKPASREQYF.